Below, 31 T cell receptor beta chains from the same sample are listed, as sequenced in a study of T-cell reconstitution after alpha-beta-depleted transplantation in children. For TCRbeta, the library was prepared with unique molecular identifiers. TCRdb passed the PCR reads through MiXCR, listing each CDR3 protein once. Seen here are 200,000 or so distinct CDR3 sequences, 6.6% observed once, and the top ten hold about 5.9%. Source: PBMCs, taken before TCRalphabeta/CD19-depleted stem cell transplant. These receptors all come from a boy aged 2 to 10 with acute lymphoblastic leukemia, due to receive a stem cell transplant.

The genes are TRBV7-2 and TRBJ2-7, with D possibly being TRBD1 (6 bases). The V and J ends lost 0 bases and 2 bases respectively, with 11 bases between them. The CDR3 has 15 residues. From germline, CDR1 is SGHTA and CDR2 FQGNSA. The CDR3, as DNA: TGTGCCAGCAGCTTAGCGACGACAGGAACCTACGAGCAGTACTTC. It encodes CASSLATTGTYEQYF.

This clonotype was counted ten times or more. CDR3 coding DNA: TGTGCCATCAGGGGCGGGAAAAATTCACCCCTCCACTTT. Protein sequence: CAIRGGKNSPLHF. This chain connects TRBV10-3 to TRBJ1-6; D remains ambiguous. The germline gives CDR1 ENHRY, CDR2 SYGVKD. The length of the CDR3 is 13 residues. V lost 6 bases and J lost 7, with 10 bases in between.

This clonotype was observed many times. The chain joins TRBV9 to TRBJ2-7; D might be TRBD1 (6 bases). Germline CDR1 is SGDLS and CDR2 is YYNGEE. The CDR3 is 13 amino acids. V lost 1 base and J lost 3, with 8 bases in between. CDR3 amino acids: CASSVRGGYEQYF. CDR3 DNA: TGTGCCAGCAGCGTAAGAGGGGGCTACGAGCAGTACTTC.

V usage is TRBV29-1 and J usage is TRBJ1-3, with TRBD1 as a possible D gene (5 bases). Germline values: CDR1 SQVTM, CDR2 ANQGSEA. V lost 0 bases and J 0 bases, leaving 9 bases between the germline ends. The CDR3 has 15 amino acids. The CDR3 bases are TGCAGCGTTGAAGAGGGACCGGTCTCTGGAAACACCATATATTTT. Its translation is CSVEEGPVSGNTIYF. The full variable domain, completed using reference TRBV29-1 and TRBJ1-3, is SAVISQKPSRDICQRGTSLTIQCQVDSQVTMMFWYRQQPGQSLTLIATANQGSEATYESGFVIDKFPISRPNLTFSTLTVSNMSPEDSSIYLCSVEEGPVSGNTIYFGEGSWLTVV.

This clonotype was detected ten times or more. The chain is built from TRBV7-9 and TRBJ2-3; 9 bases fit TRBD1. This CDR3 is built from 15 residues. CDR1 and CDR2 (germline): SEHNR, FQNEAQ (reference sequence). V shed 5 bases, J shed 2 bases, and the junction held 5 bases outside the gene matches. This CDR3 is CASSRQGVITDTQYF. DNA of the CDR3: TGTGCCAGCAGCAGACAGGGGGTGATCACAGATACGCAGTATTTT.

This clonotype was seen repeatedly, ten times or more. The rearrangement links TRBV6-5 to TRBJ2-5; D is tentatively TRBD1 or TRBD2 (5 bases each). Germline CDR1 reads MNHEY; CDR2 reads SVGAGI. The CDR3 has 19 residues. The V and J ends lost 4 bases and 4 bases respectively, with 28 bases between them. DNA for the CDR3: TGTGCCAGCAGTTTACTCCCTTACCGGGACCTAGGTGGAGGAGAGACCCAGTACTTC. Encoded protein: CASSLLPYRDLGGGETQYF.

This clonotype showed up many times. The chain employs TRBV20-1 and TRBJ2-1; D possibly corresponds to TRBD2 (6 bases). Trimming left V 5 bases short and J 8 bases short, with 22 bases between. CDR1 is DFQATT, CDR2 SNEGSKA, per germline (reference sequence). This CDR3 contains 15 residues. This CDR3 reads CSALLGLREIDEQFF. Written as DNA, the CDR3 is TGCAGTGCTCTCCTGGGACTGAGGGAGATCGATGAGCAGTTCTTC.

V gene TRBV27 combines with J gene TRBJ2-7, with 10 bases aligning to TRBD1. This CDR3 region has 14 residues. Per germline, CDR1 MNHEY and CDR2 SMNVEV (reference sequence). Unmatched junction bases numbered 7, after V lost 5 bases and J lost 6 bases. The CDR3 bases are TGTGCCAGCAGTGCTGGGACAGGGGATGGCGAGCAGTACTTC. This encodes CASSAGTGDGEQYF.

This clonotype was counted ten times or more. The chain employs TRBV28 and TRBJ2-2, with a weak D call TRBD1 (5 bases). Trimming removed 5 bases at V and 0 bases at J, with 16 bases between. The CDR3 is 17 amino acids. CDR1 MDHEN and CDR2 SYDVKM come from the germline V gene. CDR3 sequence: CASSHLGQGPNTGELFF. The CDR3, as DNA: TGTGCCAGCAGTCATCTGGGCCAGGGTCCGAACACCGGGGAGCTGTTTTTT.

J is TRBJ1-2 and V is TRBV6-4; D not certain. This CDR3 is 10 amino acids long. The germline V gene encodes CDR1 MRHNA and CDR2 SNTAGT. V lost 10 bases and J 4 bases, leaving 7 bases between the germline ends. DNA for the CDR3: TGTGCCACTCCCCTCTATGGCTACACCTTC. The encoded protein is CATPLYGYTF.

The chain combines TRBV6-5 with TRBJ1-5; D remains ambiguous. This CDR3 is 15 amino acids long. Trimming left V 2 bases short and J 4 bases short, with 12 bases between. Germline values: CDR1 MNHEY, CDR2 SVGAGI. The CDR3 is CASSYIDLLNQPQHF. In nucleotides, the CDR3 is TGTGCCAGCAGTTACATCGACCTCTTAAATCAGCCCCAGCATTTT.

This clonotype has ten or more counts. This chain connects TRBV20-1 to TRBJ2-3; D call uncertain. V dropped 1 base and J dropped 2 bases, with 10 bases sitting between them. The CDR3 loop spans 14 amino acids. In germline, CDR1 is DFQATT, CDR2 SNEGSKA (reference sequence). In DNA, the CDR3 is TGCAGTGCTAGAGGGAAGGAGTACACAGATACGCAGTATTTT. Translation: CSARGKEYTDTQYF.

This clonotype appeared many times. The chain links TRBV20-1 to TRBJ2-7, with D possibly matching TRBD1 (7 bases). V was clipped by 6 bases and J by 3 bases, with 18 bases between them. This CDR3 is built from 14 residues. CDR1 DFQATT and CDR2 SNEGSKA come from the germline V gene (reference sequence). For the CDR3, the DNA is TGCAGTGCCGGACAGGTTGGGGGGTTCTACGAGCAGTACTTC. Amino acids: CSAGQVGGFYEQYF.

The sample holds many counts of this clonotype. V usage is TRBV11-1 and J usage is TRBJ2-2; D not resolved. CDR1 and CDR2 from the germline V gene are SGHAT and FQDESV (reference sequence). The CDR3 spans 14 residues. Trimming shortened V by 5 bases and J by 3 bases, and 10 bases separated the two germline ends. The CDR3 is CASSPVDHTGELFF. CDR3 coding DNA: TGTGCCAGCAGCCCCGTCGACCACACCGGGGAGCTGTTTTTT. Combining the CDR3 with reference TRBV11-1 and TRBJ2-2 gives the whole variable domain EAEVAQSPRYKITEKSQAVAFWCDPISGHATLYWYRQILGQGPELLVQFQDESVVDDSQLPKDRFSAERLKGVDSTLKIQPAELGDSAMYLCASSPVDHTGELFFGEGSRLTVL.

This clonotype was found many times. The chain uses TRBV5-6 and TRBJ2-6; D not resolved. The CDR3 spans 12 residues. From germline, CDR1 is SGHDT and CDR2 YYEEEE. Trimming left V 7 bases short and J 3 bases short, with 5 bases between. The CDR3 loop is CASGFGANVLTF. The CDR3 region has the DNA TGTGCCAGCGGATTTGGGGCCAACGTCCTGACTTTC.

V usage is TRBV5-4 and J usage is TRBJ2-7; possibly TRBD1 for D (6 bases). Deletions cut 4 bases from V and 3 bases from J, with 11 bases between. Per the germline V gene, CDR1 is SGHNT and CDR2 is YYREEE (reference sequence). CDR3 length equals 13 residues. CDR3 bases: TGTGCCAGCAGCCGAGGGGGAAACTACGAGCAGTACTTC. Protein: CASSRGGNYEQYF.

By share, this clonotype counts as medium-sized (0.01 to 0.1%). V and J are TRBV7-2 and TRBJ2-7; 7 bases are shared with TRBD1. Germline-derived CDR1 and CDR2 are SGHTA and FQGNSA. The CDR3 runs to 15 residues. Trimming took 5 bases from V and 4 from J; bases not matched to a gene: 11. The CDR3 loop is CASSNRDSFVYEQYF. The CDR3 bases are TGTGCCAGCAGCAATCGGGACAGTTTCGTGTACGAGCAGTACTTC.

In its sample, this clonotype was seen many times. Relative to the germline gene, one junction end is altered; a read error may explain this. This chain links TRBV2 with TRBJ2-5; D unclear. The germline CDR1 and CDR2 sequences are SNHLY and FYNNEI. The CDR3 is 13 residues long. The DNA for the CDR3 is TGTGCCAGCAGCGAAGGGCCAGCAGAGACCCAGTACTTC. Amino acids: CASSEGPAETQYF.

Ten or more counts support this clonotype. The chain has TRBV20-1 and TRBJ2-7; 7 bases match TRBD1. Germline lookup yields CDR1 DFQATT and CDR2 SNEGSKA (reference sequence). Germline trimming cut 6 bases from V and 3 bases from J; bases unmatched to any gene: 8. CDR3 length: 13 residues. CDR3 nucleotide sequence: TGCAGTGCCCGATCGACAGGGAGCTACGAGCAGTACTTC. Its translation: CSARSTGSYEQYF.

This clonotype has ten or more counts. The rearrangement links TRBV11-2 to TRBJ2-1; no clear D gene. CDR3 length equals 17 residues. Germline V gene sequence: CDR1 SGHAT, CDR2 FQNNGV. V was cut by 5 bases and J by 0 bases, with 17 bases left in between. The CDR3 loop reads CASSPRPTSSSYNEQFF. CDR3 DNA: TGTGCCAGCAGCCCGAGGCCCACAAGCAGCTCCTACAATGAGCAGTTCTTC.

This clonotype has ten or more counts. The chain has TRBV29-1 and TRBJ2-7; TRBD1 matches 8 bases. The CDR3 contains 13 residues. The trim removed 4 bases at V and 3 bases at J, leaving 5 bases unmatched. Germline loops: CDR1 SQVTM, CDR2 ANQGSEA. CDR3 region: CSVALDRGYEQYF. The CDR3 DNA reads TGCAGCGTTGCGTTAGACAGGGGCTACGAGCAGTACTTC.

This clonotype was seen only a few times. The chain links TRBV7-6 to TRBJ2-7, with a tentative D call TRBD2 (5 bases). This CDR3 has 14 amino acids. V gave up 4 bases and J gave up 1 base, with 11 bases separating them. The germline gives CDR1 SGHVS, CDR2 FNYEAQ. The CDR3 reads CASSYLTGSYEQYF. DNA for the CDR3: TGTGCCAGCAGCTATTTAACGGGATCCTACGAGCAGTACTTC.

This clonotype occurred a few times. The rearrangement joins TRBV11-2 to TRBJ2-7, with TRBD1 as a possible D gene (5 bases). CDR3 length: 17 residues. CDR1 is SGHAT, CDR2 FQNNGV, per germline. Trimming cost V 0 bases and J 7 bases, with 22 bases left between them. CDR3 loop: CASSLDTFNRQFQEQYF. The DNA for the CDR3 is TGTGCCAGCAGCTTAGATACATTCAACCGACAGTTCCAAGAGCAGTACTTC.

This clonotype was observed at least ten times. V is TRBV12-3 or TRBV12-4 and J is TRBJ1-5, with D tentatively TRBD1 (5 bases). V lost 6 bases and J 0 bases, leaving 6 bases between the germline ends. The CDR3 covers 13 residues. CDR3 sequence (DNA): TGTGCCAGCAGAGGGGATAGCAATCAGCCCCAGCATTTT. Its protein is CASRGDSNQPQHF.

This clonotype occurred many times. V gene TRBV7-2 combines with J gene TRBJ2-1; 11 nucleotides line up with TRBD2. Germline-derived CDR1 and CDR2 are SGHTA and FQGNSA. The CDR3 has 15 residues. The V segment lost 5 bases and the J segment 10 bases; nucleotides outside the gene matches: 10. The CDR3: CASSVGLAARLEQFF. DNA of the CDR3: TGTGCCAGCAGCGTGGGACTAGCGGCCCGCCTGGAGCAGTTCTTC.

This clonotype was counted ten times or more. This sequence joins TRBV28 and TRBJ1-2; D is uncertain. V was trimmed by 5 bases and J by 0 bases, leaving 7 bases between them. The CDR3 has 13 residues. The germline V gene encodes CDR1 MDHEN and CDR2 SYDVKM. DNA for the CDR3: TGTGCCAGCAGTACGGTAGCTAACTATGGCTACACCTTC. Amino acid sequence: CASSTVANYGYTF.

The genes are TRBV10-1 and TRBJ2-5, with D tentatively TRBD1 (7 bases). The germline V and J ends were trimmed by 3 bases and 5 bases, with 25 bases remaining between them. CDR1 WNHNN and CDR2 SYGVQD come from the germline V gene (reference sequence). The CDR3 covers 18 residues. In nucleotides, the CDR3 is TGCGCCAGCAGTGAAGGTGGAGGGGGCGACTCCCGTCGGGAGACCCAGTACTTC. It encodes CASSEGGGGDSRRETQYF.

The V gene is TRBV12-3 or TRBV12-4, the J gene TRBJ2-2, with 7 bases that match TRBD2. The CDR3 has 15 residues. J was trimmed by 7 bases and V by 0 bases; bases with no gene match: 5. CDR3 amino acids: CASSLARGGNGELFF. CDR3 sequence (DNA): TGTGCCAGCAGTTTAGCGCGCGGGGGAAACGGGGAGCTGTTTTTT.

This clonotype has a count of ten or more. The genes are TRBV28 and TRBJ2-7; D possibly corresponds to TRBD2 (5 bases). Trimming removed 6 bases at V and 4 bases at J, with 22 bases between. CDR3 length equals 16 residues. Germline V gene lookup returns CDR1 MDHEN and CDR2 SYDVKM. CDR3 amino acids: CASRAISAQGLYEQYF. The CDR3 DNA is TGTGCCAGCAGGGCTATTAGCGCACAAGGGCTATACGAGCAGTACTTC.

This clonotype was seen at least ten times. The chain couples TRBV29-1 to TRBJ2-7; either TRBD1 or TRBD2 may supply D (5 bases each). The CDR3 runs to 13 residues. From germline, CDR1 is SQVTM and CDR2 ANQGSEA. The ends were cut back, 3 bases at V and 6 bases at J, with 15 bases in the middle. CDR3 DNA sequence: TGCAGCGTTGAGTACGGGGACCGGCGCGAGCAGTACTTC. Amino acid sequence: CSVEYGDRREQYF.

This clonotype has only a few counts. V usage is TRBV20-1 and J usage is TRBJ1-5; 7 bases match TRBD1. The CDR3 has 17 residues. Germline V gene data show CDR1 as DFQATT and CDR2 as SNEGSKA (reference sequence). J lost 3 bases, V lost 0 bases, and 11 bases had no gene match. CDR3 sequence (DNA): TGCAGTGCTAGAGACACCACAGGGGACCTGGCCAATCAGCCCCAGCATTTT. Residues: CSARDTTGDLANQPQHF.